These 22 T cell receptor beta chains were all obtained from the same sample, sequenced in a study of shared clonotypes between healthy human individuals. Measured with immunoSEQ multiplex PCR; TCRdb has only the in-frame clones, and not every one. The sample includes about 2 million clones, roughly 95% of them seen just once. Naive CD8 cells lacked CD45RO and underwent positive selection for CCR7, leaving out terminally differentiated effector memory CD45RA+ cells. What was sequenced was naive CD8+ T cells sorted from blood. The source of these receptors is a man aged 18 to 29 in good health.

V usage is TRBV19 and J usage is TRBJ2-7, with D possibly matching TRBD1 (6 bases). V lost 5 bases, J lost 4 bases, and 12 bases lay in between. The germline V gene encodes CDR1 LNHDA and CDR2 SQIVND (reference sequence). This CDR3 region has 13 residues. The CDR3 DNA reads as TGTGCCAGTAGTCTTGAACAGGGTTACGAGCAGTACTTC. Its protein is CASSLEQGYEQYF.

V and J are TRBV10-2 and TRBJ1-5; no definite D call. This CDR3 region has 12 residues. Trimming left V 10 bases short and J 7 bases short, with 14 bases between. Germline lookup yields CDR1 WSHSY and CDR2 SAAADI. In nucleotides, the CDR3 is TGCGCCACACTGGACGGCGGGCAGCCCCAGCATTTT. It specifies CATLDGGQPQHF.

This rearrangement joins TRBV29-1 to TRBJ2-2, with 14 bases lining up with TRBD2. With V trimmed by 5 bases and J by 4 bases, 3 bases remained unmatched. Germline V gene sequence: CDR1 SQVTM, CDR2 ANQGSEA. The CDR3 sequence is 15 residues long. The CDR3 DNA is TGCAGCGTTCTCGGGACTAGCGGGAGCACCGGGGAGCTGTTTTTT. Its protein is CSVLGTSGSTGELFF.

In DNA, the CDR3 is TGTGCCAGCAGCCCGGTCGGGGATTACGAGCAGTACTTC. Its protein is CASSPVGDYEQYF. The rearrangement joins TRBV2 to TRBJ2-7; a weak D match, TRBD2 (5 bases). The CDR3 extends over 13 amino acids. CDR1 is SNHLY, CDR2 FYNNEI, per germline. The V gene lost 6 bases and the J gene lost 4 bases, with 13 bases spanning the gap.

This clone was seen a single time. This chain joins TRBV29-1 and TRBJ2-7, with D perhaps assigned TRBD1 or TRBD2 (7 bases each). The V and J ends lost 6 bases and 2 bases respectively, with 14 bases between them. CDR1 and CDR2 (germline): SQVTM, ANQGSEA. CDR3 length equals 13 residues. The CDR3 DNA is TGCAGCGTCCAGCGGGACAGAACCTACGAGCAGTACTTC. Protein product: CSVQRDRTYEQYF.

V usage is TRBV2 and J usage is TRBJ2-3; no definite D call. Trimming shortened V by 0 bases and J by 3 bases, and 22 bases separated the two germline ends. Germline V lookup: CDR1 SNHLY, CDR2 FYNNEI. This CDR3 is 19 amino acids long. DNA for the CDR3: TGTGCCAGCAGTGAAGCGCTTCGTCTCCAGGTGGATGCGACAGATACGCAGTATTTT. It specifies CASSEALRLQVDATDTQYF. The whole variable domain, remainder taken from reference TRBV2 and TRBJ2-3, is EPEVTQTPSHQVTQMGQEVILRCVPISNHLYFYWYRQILGQKVEFLVSFYNNEISEKSEIFDDQFSVERPDGSNFTLKIRSTKLEDSAMYFCASSEALRLQVDATDTQYFGPGTRLTVL.

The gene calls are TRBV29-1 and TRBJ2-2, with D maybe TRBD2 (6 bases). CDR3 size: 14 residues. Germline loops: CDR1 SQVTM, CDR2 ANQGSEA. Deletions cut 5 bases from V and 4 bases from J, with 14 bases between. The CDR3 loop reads CSVQSGVFTGELFF. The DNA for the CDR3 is TGCAGCGTTCAATCGGGGGTCTTCACCGGGGAGCTGTTTTTT.

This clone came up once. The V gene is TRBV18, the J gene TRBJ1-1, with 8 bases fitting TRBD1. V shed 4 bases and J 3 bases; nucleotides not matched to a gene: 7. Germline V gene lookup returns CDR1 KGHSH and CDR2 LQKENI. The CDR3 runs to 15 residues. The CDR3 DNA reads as TGTGCCAGCTCACTGGACAGGGCAACATACACTGAAGCTTTCTTT. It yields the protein CASSLDRATYTEAFF. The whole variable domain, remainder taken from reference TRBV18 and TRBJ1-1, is NAGVMQNPRHLVRRRGQEARLRCSPMKGHSHVYWYRQLPEEGLKFMVYLQKENIIDESGMPKERFSAEFPKEGPSILRIQQVVRGDSAAYFCASSLDRATYTEAFFGQGTRLTVV.

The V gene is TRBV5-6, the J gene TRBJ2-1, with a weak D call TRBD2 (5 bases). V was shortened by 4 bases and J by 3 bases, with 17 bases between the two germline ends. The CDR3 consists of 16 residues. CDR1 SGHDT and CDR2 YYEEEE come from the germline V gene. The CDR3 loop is CASSNPRTGYYNEQFF. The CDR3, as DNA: TGTGCCAGCAGCAACCCTCGGACGGGGTACTACAATGAGCAGTTCTTC.

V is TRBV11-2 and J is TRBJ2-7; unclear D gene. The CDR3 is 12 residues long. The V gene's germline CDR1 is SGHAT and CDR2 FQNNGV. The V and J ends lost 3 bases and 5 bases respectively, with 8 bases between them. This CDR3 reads CASSFVSHEQYF. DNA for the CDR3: TGTGCCAGCAGCTTTGTGTCCCACGAGCAGTACTTC.

In nucleotides, the CDR3 is TGCGCCAGCAGCCAAGAGGATCTCCCTGAAGCTTTCTTT. Translated: CASSQEDLPEAFF. The V call is TRBV4-1, the J call TRBJ1-1; D not resolved. The V end lost 0 bases, the J end lost 6 bases, and 8 bases lay between the germline ends. CDR3 size: 13 residues. The germline gives CDR1 MGHRA, CDR2 YSYEKL.

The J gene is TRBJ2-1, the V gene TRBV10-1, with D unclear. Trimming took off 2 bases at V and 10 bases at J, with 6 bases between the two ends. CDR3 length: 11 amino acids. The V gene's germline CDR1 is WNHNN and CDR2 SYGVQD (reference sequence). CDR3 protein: CASSEGWEQFF. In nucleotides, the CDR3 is TGCGCCAGCAGTGAGGGGTGGGAGCAGTTCTTC.

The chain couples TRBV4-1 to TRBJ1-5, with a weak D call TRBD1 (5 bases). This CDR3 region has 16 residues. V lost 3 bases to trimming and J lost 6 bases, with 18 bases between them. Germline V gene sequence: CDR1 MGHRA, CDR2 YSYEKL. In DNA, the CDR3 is TGCGCCAGCAGCCAGGGGGACTTCGCGGAGAGTCAGCCCCAGCATTTT. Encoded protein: CASSQGDFAESQPQHF.

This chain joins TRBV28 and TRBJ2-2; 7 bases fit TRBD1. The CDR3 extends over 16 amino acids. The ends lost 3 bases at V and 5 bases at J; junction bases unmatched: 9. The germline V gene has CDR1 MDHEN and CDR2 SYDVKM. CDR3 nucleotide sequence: TGTGCCAGCAGTTTGTCTGACAGGGAAGTTACCGGGGAGCTGTTTTTT. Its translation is CASSLSDREVTGELFF.

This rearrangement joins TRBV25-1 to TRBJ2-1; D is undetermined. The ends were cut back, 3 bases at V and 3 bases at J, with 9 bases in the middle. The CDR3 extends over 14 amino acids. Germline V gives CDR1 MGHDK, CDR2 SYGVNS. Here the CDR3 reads CASSDYDDYNEQFF. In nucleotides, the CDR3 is TGTGCCAGCAGTGACTATGATGACTACAATGAGCAGTTCTTC.

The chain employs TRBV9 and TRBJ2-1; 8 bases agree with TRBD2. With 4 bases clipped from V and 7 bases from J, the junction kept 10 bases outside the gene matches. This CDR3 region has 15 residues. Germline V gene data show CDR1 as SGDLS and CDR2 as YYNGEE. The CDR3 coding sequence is TGTGCCAGCAGCCCCCCCAGCGGGAGTAAGAATGAGCAGTTCTTC. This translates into CASSPPSGSKNEQFF. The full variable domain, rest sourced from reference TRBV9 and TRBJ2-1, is DSGVTQTPKHLITATGQRVTLRCSPRSGDLSVYWYQQSLDQGLQFLIQYYNGEERAKGNILERFSAQQFPDLHSELNLSSLELGDSALYFCASSPPSGSKNEQFFGPGTRLTVL.

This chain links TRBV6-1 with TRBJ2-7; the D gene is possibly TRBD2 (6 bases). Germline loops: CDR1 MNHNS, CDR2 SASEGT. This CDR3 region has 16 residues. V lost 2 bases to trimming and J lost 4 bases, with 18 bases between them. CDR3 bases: TGTGCCAGCAGTGAAAGGGAGGACCCCCAAGGGTACGAGCAGTACTTC. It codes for CASSEREDPQGYEQYF.

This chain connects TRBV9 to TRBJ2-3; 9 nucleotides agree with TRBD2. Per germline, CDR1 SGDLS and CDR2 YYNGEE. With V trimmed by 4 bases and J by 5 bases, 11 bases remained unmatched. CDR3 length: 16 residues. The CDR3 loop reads CASSPRGSGRVDTQYF. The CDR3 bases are TGTGCCAGCAGCCCCCGGGGTAGCGGGAGAGTAGATACGCAGTATTTT.

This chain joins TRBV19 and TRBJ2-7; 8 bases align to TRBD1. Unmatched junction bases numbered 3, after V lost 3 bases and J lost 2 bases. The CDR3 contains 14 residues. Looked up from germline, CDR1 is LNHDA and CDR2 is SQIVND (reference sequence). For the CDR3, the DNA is TGTGCCAGTAGTATGGACAGGGAAACCTACGAGCAGTACTTC. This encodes CASSMDRETYEQYF.

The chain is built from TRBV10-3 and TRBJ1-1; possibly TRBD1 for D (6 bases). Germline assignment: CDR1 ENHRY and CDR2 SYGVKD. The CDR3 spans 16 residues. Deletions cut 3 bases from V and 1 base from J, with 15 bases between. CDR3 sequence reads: CAISDDLGTPNTEAFF. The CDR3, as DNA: TGTGCCATCAGTGACGACCTCGGGACACCGAACACTGAAGCTTTCTTT.

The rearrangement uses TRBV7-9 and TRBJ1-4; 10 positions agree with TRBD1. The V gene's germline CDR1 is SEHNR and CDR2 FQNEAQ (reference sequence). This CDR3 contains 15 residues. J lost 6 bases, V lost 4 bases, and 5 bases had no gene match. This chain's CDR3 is CASSSRTGGHEKLFF. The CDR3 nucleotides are TGTGCCAGCAGCTCTCGGACAGGGGGTCATGAAAAACTGTTTTTT.

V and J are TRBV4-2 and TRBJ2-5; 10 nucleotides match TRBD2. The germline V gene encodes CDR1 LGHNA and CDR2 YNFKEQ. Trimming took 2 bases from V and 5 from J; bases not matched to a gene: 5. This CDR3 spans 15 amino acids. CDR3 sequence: CASSQSLAGDETQYF. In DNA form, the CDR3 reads TGTGCCAGCAGCCAATCTCTAGCGGGGGATGAGACCCAGTACTTC.